This TCR beta chain originates from a study of T cell responses to AZD1222 COVID-19 vaccine. Here immunoSEQ multiplex PCR was the method, and the copy in TCRdb shows in-frame clones only, minus some. The profile shows approximately 140,000 clones, 82% of them singletons. Overall study results and limits: Seropositive at baseline were only a handful of AZD1222 recipients. Per reports, nearly half of all spike-specific TCRs target regions that are unmutated in variants.

For this clone: The target antigen is unknown.

Germline V CDR1 and CDR2: WSHSY, SAAADI. J lost 1 base, V lost 9 bases, and 5 bases had no gene match. The CDR3 spans 14 residues. The clonotype comes from an adult in good health. This specimen was peripheral blood, taken on day 0 of MenACWY control vaccination. The chain joins TRBV10-2 to TRBJ1-3, with 8 bases lining up with TRBD1. CDR3 nucleotide sequence: TGCGCCAGTCATGACAGGGGATCTGGAAACACCATATATTTT. Its translation: CASHDRGSGNTIYF.